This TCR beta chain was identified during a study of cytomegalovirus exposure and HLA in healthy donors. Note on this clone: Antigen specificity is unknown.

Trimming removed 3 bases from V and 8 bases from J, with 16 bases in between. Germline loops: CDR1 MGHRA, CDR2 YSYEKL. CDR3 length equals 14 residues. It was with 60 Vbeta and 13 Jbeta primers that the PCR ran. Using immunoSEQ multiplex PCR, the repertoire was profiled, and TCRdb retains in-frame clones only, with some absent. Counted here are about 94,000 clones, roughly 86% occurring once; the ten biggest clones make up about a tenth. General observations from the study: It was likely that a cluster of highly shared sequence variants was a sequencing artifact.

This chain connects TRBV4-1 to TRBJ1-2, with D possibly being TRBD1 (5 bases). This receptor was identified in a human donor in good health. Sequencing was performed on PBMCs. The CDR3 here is CASSHQGEVTGYTF. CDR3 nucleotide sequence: TGCGCCAGCAGCCATCAAGGGGAGGTTACAGGCTACACCTTC.